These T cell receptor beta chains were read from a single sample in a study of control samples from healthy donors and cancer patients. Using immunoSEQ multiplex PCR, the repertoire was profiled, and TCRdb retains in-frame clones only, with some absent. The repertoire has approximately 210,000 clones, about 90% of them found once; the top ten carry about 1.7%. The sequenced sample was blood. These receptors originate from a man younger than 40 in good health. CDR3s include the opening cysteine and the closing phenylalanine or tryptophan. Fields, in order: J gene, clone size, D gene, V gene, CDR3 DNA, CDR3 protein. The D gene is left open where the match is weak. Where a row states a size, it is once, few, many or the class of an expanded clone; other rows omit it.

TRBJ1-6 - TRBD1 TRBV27 TGTGCCAGCAGTTTCCGGACAGGTAGTTCACCCCTCCACTTT CASSFRTGSSPLHF
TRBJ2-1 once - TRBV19 TGTGCCAGTAGTTTTCGACCCCCCGAGAGCGATGAGCAGTTCTTC CASSFRPPESDEQFF
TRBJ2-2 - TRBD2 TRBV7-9 TGTGCCAGCAGCTCCGCAACTAGCGGGGGTGGCACCGGGGAGCTGTTTTTT CASSSATSGGGTGELFF
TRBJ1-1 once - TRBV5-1 TGCGCCAGCAGTGAAACCTGGTCCACTGAAGCTTTCTTT CASSETWSTEAFF
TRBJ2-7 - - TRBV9 TGTGCCAGCAGCGTAGTACCCCATACACCCTACGAGCAGTACTTC CASSVVPHTPYEQYF
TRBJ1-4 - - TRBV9 TGTGCCAGCAGCCAACCGGGATCGGGACTGTTTTTT CASSQPGSGLFF
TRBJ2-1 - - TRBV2 TGTGCCAGCAGTTCGTTCAGTTTTAGGCAGTTCTTC CASSSFSFRQFF
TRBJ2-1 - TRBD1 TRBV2 TGTGCCAGCAGGGTCCAGGGACAGCCCCGAGGGGATGAGCAGTTCTTC CASRVQGQPRGDEQFF
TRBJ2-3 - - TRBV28 TGTGCCAGCAGCCAAACTAGCACAGATACGCAGTATTTT CASSQTSTDTQYF
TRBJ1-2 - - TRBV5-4 TGTGCCAGCAGCTTGGTTTCGGGGAATGGCTACACCTTC CASSLVSGNGYTF
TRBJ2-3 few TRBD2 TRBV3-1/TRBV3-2 TGTGCCAGCAGCAACGGGGAGTACGGGGGGTCTAGCACAGATACGCAGTATTTT CASSNGEYGGSSTDTQYF
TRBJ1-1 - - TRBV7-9 TGTGCCAGCAGGCCAGGGTCCACGAGCACTGAAGCTTTCTTT CASRPGSTSTEAFF
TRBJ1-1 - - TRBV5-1 TGCGCCAGCCAACCGTCGCTGGGCGCTGGGACTGAAGCTTTCTTT CASQPSLGAGTEAFF
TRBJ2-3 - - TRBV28 TGTGCCAGCAGGCGGACAGTGGGCACAGATACGCAGTATTTT CASRRTVGTDTQYF
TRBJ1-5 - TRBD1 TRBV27 TGTGCCAGCAGTTCGGGACAGCTCAATCAGCCCCAGCATTTT CASSSGQLNQPQHF
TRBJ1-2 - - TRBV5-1 TGCGCCAGCAGCTTGGTCCAGGGGCCTAACTATGGCTACACCTTC CASSLVQGPNYGYTF
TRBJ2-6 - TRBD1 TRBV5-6 TGTGCCAGCAGCGGGGACAGGGCTCTGAAGGCCAACGTCCTGACTTTC CASSGDRALKANVLTF
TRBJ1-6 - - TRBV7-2 TGTGCCAGCAGCTTATCCGGCAGCTATAATTCACCCCTCCACTTT CASSLSGSYNSPLHF
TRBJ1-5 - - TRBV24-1 TGTGCCACCAGTGATCCCCACGGGGGCAATCAGCCCCAGCATTTT CATSDPHGGNQPQHF
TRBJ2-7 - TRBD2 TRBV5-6 TGTGCCAGCAGCTTGTTTGGAGCGGGGGGGCTATACGAGCAGTACTTC CASSLFGAGGLYEQYF
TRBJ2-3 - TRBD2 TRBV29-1 TGCAGCGTCCACGGGACTAGCGGGATACAATTCACAGATACGCAGTATTTT CSVHGTSGIQFTDTQYF
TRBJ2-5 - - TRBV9 TGTGCCAGCAGCGTAGTGGGGAAAGCAGAGACCCAGTACTTC CASSVVGKAETQYF
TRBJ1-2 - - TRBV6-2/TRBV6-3 TGTGCCAGCAGTCCAGACAGAGGCCGAGCTGTTAACTATGGCTACACCTTC CASSPDRGRAVNYGYTF
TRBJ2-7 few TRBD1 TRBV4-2 TGTGCCAGCAGCGAGTTCGCCGGGACAGGGAAGGCCTACGAGCAGTACTTC CASSEFAGTGKAYEQYF
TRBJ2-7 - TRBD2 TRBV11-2 TGTGCCAGCAGACGGGCGGGGGGGCGAGGAAGCTACGAGCAGTACTTC CASRRAGGRGSYEQYF
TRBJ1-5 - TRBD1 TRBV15 TGTGCCACCAGCAGAGCGCCGGGACAGGGGAGTCAGCCCCAGCATTTT CATSRAPGQGSQPQHF
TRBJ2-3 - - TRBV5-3 TGTGCCAGAAGCTTCGACGGCACAGATACGCAGTATTTT CARSFDGTDTQYF
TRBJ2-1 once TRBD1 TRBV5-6 TGTGCCAGCAGCAGAAACAGGGGCGAGCAGTTCTTC CASSRNRGEQFF
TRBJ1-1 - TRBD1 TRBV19 TGTGCCAGTAGTGCCGCGGGACAGGGGGCGAAAGCTTTCTTT CASSAAGQGAKAFF
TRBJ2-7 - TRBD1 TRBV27 TGTGCCAGCAGTCGACAGGGTGGGAACGAGCAGTACTTC CASSRQGGNEQYF
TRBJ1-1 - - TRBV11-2 TGTGCCAGCAGCGTACTTCCGGGCGAGAGAGCTTTCTTT CASSVLPGERAFF
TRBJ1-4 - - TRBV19 TGTGCCAGTATAGCCCGGGGGCGCGATGAAAAACTGTTTTTT CASIARGRDEKLFF
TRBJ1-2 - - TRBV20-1 TGCAGTGTTACTGAGGGGGTGCCAGGAGACTATGGCTACACCTTC CSVTEGVPGDYGYTF
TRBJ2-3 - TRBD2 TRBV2 TGTGCCAGCAGTGGCGGACTAGCACAAGATACGCAGTATTTT CASSGGLAQDTQYF
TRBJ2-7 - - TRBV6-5 TGTGCCAGCAGTTACTCGAATAGGGCCTCCTACGAGCAGTACTTC CASSYSNRASYEQYF
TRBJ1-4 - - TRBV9 TGTGCCAGCAGCGTAAGCACAGGGAATGAAAAACTGTTTTTT CASSVSTGNEKLFF
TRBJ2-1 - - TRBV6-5 TGTGCCAGCAGTTACGGGGGCTACAATGAGCAGTTCTTC CASSYGGYNEQFF
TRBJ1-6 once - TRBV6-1 TGTGCCAGCAGTGAAGTAGGGTCGGCCCCGGGGGCCCTCCACTTT CASSEVGSAPGALHF
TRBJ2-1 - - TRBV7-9 TGTGCCAGCAGCCCGGACATGAGCTCCTACAATGAGCAGTTCTTC CASSPDMSSYNEQFF
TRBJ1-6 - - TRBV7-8 TGTGCCAGCAGCTTAGCCGAACGGGCTTCACCCCTCCACTTT CASSLAERASPLHF
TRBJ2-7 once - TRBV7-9 TGTGCCAGCAGCAAGCGGGACAGGCCCTACGAGCAGTACTTC CASSKRDRPYEQYF
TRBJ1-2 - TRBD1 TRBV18 TGTGCCAGCTCACCACCGGGGACAGGGAACTATGGCTACACCTTC CASSPPGTGNYGYTF
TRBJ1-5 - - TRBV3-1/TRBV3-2 TGTGCCAGCAGCCCTGGGACATCCAGCAATCAGCCCCAGCATTTT CASSPGTSSNQPQHF
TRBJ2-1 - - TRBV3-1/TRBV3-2 TGTGCCAGCAGCCAAGACAAAGGGCGCTACAATGAGCAGTTCTTC CASSQDKGRYNEQFF
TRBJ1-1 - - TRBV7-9 TGTGCCAGCAGCATGTGGACAGCTCCCACTGAAGCTTTCTTT CASSMWTAPTEAFF
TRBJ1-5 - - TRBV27 TGTGCCAGCAGTTTAGTATGGGGGGCCGGTCAGCCCCAGCATTTT CASSLVWGAGQPQHF
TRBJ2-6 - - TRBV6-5 TGTGCCAGCAGTTACACCGGCATCTCTGGGGCCAACGTCCTGACTTTC CASSYTGISGANVLTF
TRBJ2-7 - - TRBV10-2 TGCGCCAGTAGGGACGGGCCCTACGAGCAGTACTTC CASRDGPYEQYF
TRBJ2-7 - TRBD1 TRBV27 TGTGCCAGCAGTTTATCTCCCTTTTTACCGGGACAGGTTTTTGACGAGCAGTACTTC CASSLSPFLPGQVFDEQYF
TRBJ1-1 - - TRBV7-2 TGTGCCAGCCTCCCGCGGGGGGTCTCTGAAGCTTTCTTT CASLPRGVSEAFF
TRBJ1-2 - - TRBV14 TGTGCCAGCAGCCAGTATGGGGGTAACTATGGCTACACCTTC CASSQYGGNYGYTF
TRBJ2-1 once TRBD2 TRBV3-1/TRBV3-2 TGTGCCAGCAGCCTCCTAGCGGGGGCCCACGACAATGAGCAGTTCTTC CASSLLAGAHDNEQFF
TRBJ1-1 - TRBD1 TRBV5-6 TGTGCCAGCAGACGGGACAGGTGGGATGAAGCTTTCTTT CASRRDRWDEAFF
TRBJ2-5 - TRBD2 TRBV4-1 TGCGCCAGCAGCCAAGATAGGGCTAGCGGGGGGCAAGAGACCCAGTACTTC CASSQDRASGGQETQYF
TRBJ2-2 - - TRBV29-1 TGCAGCGTTAAGGGACCGACCAACACCGGGGAGCTGTTTTTT CSVKGPTNTGELFF
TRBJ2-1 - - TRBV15 TGTGCCACCAGCAGAGATTCGCCTGGGTGGGGGGAGCAGTTCTTC CATSRDSPGWGEQFF